This passage covers 14 T cell receptor beta chains from one sample sequenced in a study of T cell responses to AZD1222 COVID-19 vaccine. Sequencing used immunoSEQ multiplex PCR; TCRdb keeps in-frame clones, though not all of them. Here the sample spans more than 100,000 clones, roughly 89% being singletons. The sequenced sample was peripheral blood, obtained on day 0 of AZD1222 vaccination. The receptors were gathered from an adult in good health.

The rearrangement links TRBV30 to TRBJ1-4; maybe TRBD1 (6 bases). This CDR3 is built from 14 residues. V was pared by 0 bases and J by 8 bases, with 13 bases between. The germline gives CDR1 GTSNPN, CDR2 SVGIG (reference sequence). The CDR3 DNA follows: TGTGCCTGGAGTGTAGGGCAGGGGTGGGAAAAACTGTTTTTT. Protein: CAWSVGQGWEKLFF.

V and J are TRBV6-5 and TRBJ2-1, with a weak D call TRBD1 (5 bases). The CDR3 loop spans 14 amino acids. V lost 8 bases and J 6 bases, leaving 17 bases between the germline ends. CDR1 and CDR2 (germline): MNHEY, SVGAGI. CDR3 in DNA: TGTGCCAGCGTACTCCAAATCAGGGTCAATGAGCAGTTCTTC. It codes for CASVLQIRVNEQFF.

The chain carries TRBV27 and TRBJ1-5; D ambiguous. CDR3 length equals 15 residues. The ends were cut back, 6 bases at V and 3 bases at J, with 15 bases in the middle. Per germline, CDR1 MNHEY and CDR2 SMNVEV (reference sequence). For the CDR3, the DNA is TGTGCCAGCAGAGATAAACCGGATCTCAATCAGCCCCAGCATTTT. Its translation: CASRDKPDLNQPQHF.

This chain joins TRBV9 and TRBJ2-7; no clear D gene. In germline, CDR1 is SGDLS, CDR2 YYNGEE. V was cut by 0 bases and J by 0 bases, with 7 bases left in between. The CDR3 runs to 14 residues. In DNA form, the CDR3 reads TGTGCCAGCAGCGTAGACGGCACCTCCTACGAGCAGTACTTC. Translating it yields CASSVDGTSYEQYF.

In this sample, this clone turned up once. V is TRBV18 and J is TRBJ1-3; D might be TRBD1 (6 bases). The CDR3 loop spans 17 amino acids. CDR1 and CDR2 (germline): KGHSH, LQKENI. Trimming stripped 4 bases from V and 4 bases from J, with 20 bases between. CDR3 bases: TGTGCCAGCTCACTATGGGACACTCGAGGTTCAGGAAACACCATATATTTT. It encodes CASSLWDTRGSGNTIYF.

The chain joins TRBV28 to TRBJ1-2, with 9 bases that match TRBD1. Germline V gene data show CDR1 as MDHEN and CDR2 as SYDVKM. This CDR3 is 15 amino acids long. V shed 1 base and J 7 bases; nucleotides not matched to a gene: 7. CDR3 in amino acids: CASSLFRQGVGGYTF. The CDR3 bases are TGTGCCAGCAGTTTATTTCGACAGGGGGTGGGTGGCTACACCTTC.

The chain couples TRBV7-9 to TRBJ1-5; TRBD1 might be the D (5 bases). CDR1 is SEHNR and CDR2 is FQNEAQ in the germline V gene (reference sequence). The V end lost 4 bases, the J end lost 1 base, and 8 bases lay between the germline ends. This CDR3 is 14 amino acids long. The CDR3 DNA is TGTGCCAGCAGCTCCCGGGGGAGCAATCAGCCCCAGCATTTT. It encodes CASSSRGSNQPQHF.

V is TRBV7-2 and J is TRBJ1-3; TRBD1 is a possible D gene (5 bases). The length of the CDR3 is 17 residues. Per germline, CDR1 SGHTA and CDR2 FQGNSA. Trimming shortened V by 4 bases and J by 0 bases, and 16 bases separated the two germline ends. The CDR3 spells CASSSRGHGSSGNTIYF. The CDR3 DNA follows: TGTGCCAGCAGCTCGAGGGGTCATGGCTCCTCTGGAAACACCATATATTTT.

V and J are TRBV5-6 and TRBJ1-3; D perhaps matches TRBD1 (6 bases). The CDR3 spans 17 residues. Germline V lookup: CDR1 SGHDT, CDR2 YYEEEE. The V end lost 2 bases, the J end lost 4 bases, and 19 bases lay between the germline ends. The CDR3 sequence: CASSLNLWNRAGNTIYF. The CDR3 coding sequence is TGTGCCAGCAGCTTAAATCTTTGGAACAGGGCGGGAAACACCATATATTTT.

The chain uses TRBV19 and TRBJ2-7, with TRBD2 matching 14 bases. Germline CDR1 is LNHDA and CDR2 is SQIVND (reference sequence). This CDR3 contains 18 residues. V lost 6 bases, J lost 5 bases, and 15 bases stayed unmatched. CDR3 sequence reads: CASSKPGTSGSMRNEQYF. CDR3 DNA: TGTGCCAGTAGCAAACCCGGGACTAGCGGGAGTATGAGGAACGAGCAGTACTTC.

The gene calls are TRBV10-3 and TRBJ2-4; D possibly corresponds to TRBD2 (6 bases). V shed 3 bases and J shed 0 bases, with 9 bases lying between them. In germline, CDR1 is ENHRY, CDR2 SYGVKD. This CDR3 spans 15 amino acids. DNA for the CDR3: TGTGCCATCAGTGACCCCGGGGGAGCCAAAAACATTCAGTACTTC. It translates to CAISDPGGAKNIQYF.

The chain combines TRBV18 with TRBJ2-1, with 7 positions matching TRBD1. The germline gives CDR1 KGHSH, CDR2 LQKENI. V was pared by 8 bases and J by 3 bases, with 4 bases of the junction left unmatched. The CDR3 runs to 13 residues. CDR3 in DNA: TGTGCCAGCCAGGGGGAGTACTACAATGAGCAGTTCTTC. Protein sequence: CASQGEYYNEQFF. Full variable domain (missing parts from reference TRBV18 and TRBJ2-1): NAGVMQNPRHLVRRRGQEARLRCSPMKGHSHVYWYRQLPEEGLKFMVYLQKENIIDESGMPKERFSAEFPKEGPSILRIQQVVRGDSAAYFCASQGEYYNEQFFGPGTRLTVL.

V gene TRBV2 combines with J gene TRBJ1-2; 7 bases map to TRBD1. The length of the CDR3 is 14 residues. CDR1 and CDR2 (germline): SNHLY, FYNNEI. V dropped 2 bases and J dropped 3; count of bases not matched to a gene: 3. The CDR3 spells CASSERGLDYGYTF. CDR3 coding DNA: TGTGCCAGCAGTGAAAGGGGGCTTGACTATGGCTACACCTTC.

The chain uses TRBV7-2 and TRBJ2-7; no clear D gene. The CDR3 runs 13 residues. Germline V gene data show CDR1 as SGHTA and CDR2 as FQGNSA. The germline V and J ends were trimmed by 5 bases and 5 bases, with 13 bases remaining between them. This CDR3 is CASSVTTHHEQYF. The CDR3 DNA follows: TGTGCCAGCAGCGTCACAACCCATCACGAGCAGTACTTC. Together with reference TRBV7-2 and TRBJ2-7, the CDR3 gives the full variable domain: GAGVSQSPSNKVTEKGKDVELRCDPISGHTALYWYRQSLGQGLEFLIYFQGNSAPDKSGLPSDRFSAERTGGSVSTLTIQRTQQEDSAVYLCASSVTTHHEQYFGPGTRLTVT.